The sample holds a few counts of the clone carrying this T cell receptor (beta chain). Its specificity is unknown. One entry per CDR3 protein results from TCRdb running MiXCR on the RT-PCR reads. Of about 540,000 distinct CDR3 sequences detected, roughly 15% appear once; the ten largest clones hold 11%. This sample is drawn from a study of response to subunit inactivated influenza vaccine. Notes on the study in general: Every seasonal influenza vaccination brings in few new T cells, the authors suggested.

The specimen was PBMCs from blood, collected 11 to 12 days after vaccination. The TCR sequence derives from a man aged 45-60 years who received an inactivated influenza vaccine.

The CDR3 protein is CASSENRGYGYTF. The CDR3 DNA reads TGTGCCAGCAGTGAAAACAGGGGTTATGGCTACACCTTC. This chain uses TRBV6-1 with TRBJ1-2; 7 nucleotides line up with TRBD1. With V trimmed by 2 bases and J by 5 bases, 2 bases remained unmatched. CDR1 is MNHNS, CDR2 SASEGT, per germline. The CDR3 length is 13 residues.